This T cell receptor beta chain was recovered during a study of spatial heterogeneity in lung cancer. Of note for this clonotype: Its antigen is not identified.

As for time point: sample taken at primary tumor resection. Germline V gene lookup returns CDR1 SGDLS and CDR2 YYNGEE. This CDR3 contains 15 residues. Trimming cost V 3 bases and J 6 bases; bases outside gene matches: 7. The library protocol tagged each TCR cDNA with a unique molecular identifier. TCRdb analysed the 5' RACE reads with MiXCR anew, one entry per CDR3 protein. The sample consists of tens of thousands of distinct CDR3 sequences, 7.5% to 8% of them appearing once. Study-wide findings and caveats: Resection saw ubiquitous expanded tumor TCRs appear in blood more than follow-up did.

This receptor was obtained from a male donor with early-stage non-small cell lung cancer. The chain recombines TRBV9 with TRBJ1-4; the match to TRBD1 covers 8 bases. The material sequenced was PBMCs, taken at surgery. CDR3 in amino acids: CASSAGQGGDEKLFF. For the CDR3, the DNA is TGTGCCAGCAGCGCCGGACAGGGAGGGGATGAAAAACTGTTTTTT.